Below, one T cell receptor (beta chain) is given with its context. Which antigen it targets is not known. Compared with germline, one end of the junction differs, possibly owing to a read error. Starting from approximately 0.5 ug total RNA, TCRbeta-specific cDNA was produced by reverse transcription with a constant-region primer and ProtoScript II reverse transcriptase. The TCRbeta libraries were prepared through three rounds of nested multiplex PCR following a slightly modified ARM-PCR procedure. Each of the first two PCR rounds ran for roughly 9 cycles using multiplex TRBV1-TRBV30 forward primers together with a Cbeta reverse primer. A final 25-cycle PCR with Deep VentR polymerase added sample barcodes and Illumina adapters. Amplicons of 200-500 bp were gel-purified with a QIAquick gel extraction kit before sequencing. The TCRbeta amplicons were sequenced with 250-bp paired-end reads on an Illumina HiSeq 2500. Processing in the source paper ran as follows. To recover full CDR3 sequences, reads were quality-trimmed using Trimmomatic v0.33 and paired reads were then merged using FLASH v1.2.11. V, D and J germline segments were assigned to the rearranged TCRbeta sequences by MiGEC v1.2.1b. Clonotype statistics, along with Shannon-Wiener diversity indices, were calculated using VDJtools v1.0.0. Except for diversity analysis, only the 250 most abundant clonotypes of each sample were used in subsequent analyses to reduce sampling bias. Clones were called with MiXCR by TCRdb after fastp trimmed the public reads at Q25, and only in-frame beta chains were retained. Each entry is one CDR3 protein sequence, shown with its most common DNA and genes. TCRdb's processing, not the authors' own work, is the source of the V and J calls. The sample yields approximately 190,000 distinct CDR3 sequences; roughly 80% were counted once. The ten largest clones take up 15% to 20% of the sample.

Reading the germline V gene gives CDR1 ENHRY and CDR2 SYGVKD. The CDR3 goes from the cysteine to the phenylalanine over 13 residues. Only CDR3 DNA remains: 39 bases, in frame from the first base. Without any cell sorting, total RNA and DNA were co-extracted from about 20-30 mg of bulk tissue using the AllPrep DNA/RNA mini kit. Surgical resection was performed in China between late 2015 and early 2016 on five or six patients with histopathologically diagnosed primary liver carcinoma. At the time of sampling, the patients were treatment-naive and had chronic HBV infection. Each tumor was sampled at five spatially separated regions: the tumor centre plus the superior, inferior, left-lateral and right-lateral poles. More than 75% viable tumor cells were found by histology in every tumor sample. Each fresh piece of tumor and adjacent tissue was cut in two, with one half stored in RNAlater at -80 degrees C and the other half sent for histology.

This sample was included in a study of tumor-infiltrating lymphocytes in primary liver carcinoma (dated by TCRdb to between 2016 and 2019). A note on the overall study: The five patients, three men and two women aged 30 to 69 years, had hepatocellular carcinoma (four) or combined HCC and intrahepatic cholangiocarcinoma (one). The roughly 25 tumor region samples were profiled with Agilent mRNA microarrays so that TCRbeta repertoire diversity could be related to the local molecular phenotype. Reproducibility between technical replicate repertoires was high, with correlation coefficients above 0.95 and mean shared-clone rates about 0.91. Across five regions of each liver tumor, along with adjacent normal tissue and blood, the study brought together TCRbeta repertoire sequencing, expression microarrays and whole-exome sequencing. Tumors of the five patients were stage T1-T3 N0M0 with maximum diameters of roughly 4.2 to 10 cm. Each sample produced roughly 3.5 to 7.5 million productive TCRbeta reads, and read depth showed no significant difference between tissue types. A total of 35 or so specimens from 5 patients, comprising approximately 25 tumor regions, 5 adjacent noncancerous liver tissues and 5 peripheral blood samples, were covered by TCRbeta repertoire sequencing. What the authors observed across the whole study: Just about 8-25% of top clones turned up in all five regions of a tumor, which suggests spatial heterogeneity among tumor-infiltrating T cells. Only a few patients were included in the study, and the authors note that the findings should be validated in a larger study. The top 250 clones made up a significantly larger repertoire fraction in tumors than in blood (p = 0.039). Only the TCR beta chain was sequenced, which likely underestimates true repertoire diversity because unpaired alpha chains were not captured. Consistent with antigen-driven expansion, pairs of tumor regions showed higher repertoire overlap (mean roughly 36%) than either tumor-adjacent pairs (around 17%) or tumor-blood pairs (roughly 14%). Bulk unsorted samples precluded comparing CD4+ and CD8+ T cell repertoires.

The chain is made from TRBV10-3 and TRBJ1-1; TRBD1 fits 8 bases in the junction. The receptor comes from a middle-aged man with primary liver carcinoma and hepatitis B virus infection. The sequencing sample was made of tumor tissue from primary liver carcinoma. The nucleotides are TGTGCCACCACAGGGGGGCCCTACACTGAGGCTCTCTTT. Its protein reads: CATTGGPYTEALF.